The next 5 T cell receptor beta chains were all read from a single sample in a study of OX40 agonist ivuxolimab in advanced cancers. The protocol used for the library was the immunoSEQ multiplex PCR assay. In its TCRdb copy, this immuneACCESS table keeps in-frame sequences only and misses some clones. Where compared with another copy, unresolved V genes explain less than half of these, and the others have no known cause. The sample profile shows tens of thousands of clones; about 86% of them were found once. Approximately 2% of the sample goes to the ten largest clones. The sample here was CD4+ or CD8+ T cells sorted from blood, taken in a trial of the OX40 agonist ivuxolimab. Receptors were obtained from an adult with an advanced solid tumor such as melanoma, head and neck, liver or kidney cancer.

The chain joins TRBV28 to TRBJ2-6; 12 positions match TRBD1. Looked up from germline, CDR1 is MDHEN and CDR2 is SYDVKM. Unmatched junction bases numbered 1, after V lost 8 bases and J lost 2 bases. This CDR3 comprises 15 residues. The CDR3 sequence: CASGTGGAGANVLTF. DNA for the CDR3: TGTGCCAGCGGGACAGGGGGCGCTGGGGCCAACGTCCTGACTTTC. Drawing the rest from reference TRBV28 and TRBJ2-6, the complete variable domain is DVKVTQSSRYLVKRTGEKVFLECVQDMDHENMFWYRQDPGLGLRLIYFSYDVKMKEKGDIPEGYSVSREKKERFSLILESASTNQTSMYLCASGTGGAGANVLTFGAGSRLTVL.

About this clone: The same CDR3 also results from other DNA sequences found in this sample. The chain links TRBV5-4 to TRBJ2-1, with D hard to call. CDR1 is SGHNT, CDR2 YYREEE, per germline (reference sequence). Trimming took off 2 bases at V and 0 bases at J, with 9 bases between the two ends. This CDR3 has 15 residues. The CDR3: CASSFPRSSYNEQFF. The CDR3 DNA reads as TGTGCCAGCAGCTTCCCCAGGAGCTCCTACAATGAGCAGTTCTTC. The full variable domain, with the rest looked up from reference TRBV5-4 and TRBJ2-1, is ETGVTQSPTHLIKTRGQQVTLRCSSQSGHNTVSWYQQALGQGPQFIFQYYREEENGRGNFPPRFSGLQFPNYSSELNVNALELDDSALYLCASSFPRSSYNEQFFGPGTRLTVL.

The J gene is TRBJ1-4, the V gene TRBV7-9, with TRBD1 matching over 9 bases. The germline gives CDR1 SEHNR, CDR2 FQNEAQ (reference sequence). Trimming removed 5 bases from V and 5 bases from J; junction bases left unmatched: 6. The CDR3 consists of 15 residues. The chain's CDR3 is CASSAGGQGNEKLFF. CDR3 DNA: TGTGCCAGCAGCGCCGGAGGACAGGGGAATGAAAAACTGTTTTTT.

This rearrangement joins TRBV2 to TRBJ1-2; D ambiguous. Germline loops: CDR1 SNHLY, CDR2 FYNNEI. This CDR3 region has 11 residues. The germline V and J ends were trimmed by 2 bases and 10 bases, with 8 bases remaining between them. CDR3 loop: CASSESPYYTF. The CDR3 region has the DNA TGTGCCAGCAGTGAAAGTCCGTACTACACCTTC.

For the CDR3, the DNA is TGTGCCAGCCAGCGGGACACTGAAGCTTTCTTT. Translation gives CASQRDTEAFF. This sequence joins TRBV28 and TRBJ1-1; D uncertain. In germline, CDR1 is MDHEN, CDR2 SYDVKM. The CDR3 length is 11 residues. V was cut by 8 bases and J by 3 bases, with 7 bases left in between.